This T cell receptor (beta chain) was captured in a study of T cell responses to AZD1222 COVID-19 vaccine. Points from the study as a whole: Across spike, vaccine-associated CD4 TCRs were found, dominant at 160-218 and 743-854. An increase in Spike-specific TCR breadth and depth was observed after two AZD1222 doses. It should be noted that donors were predominantly white British and more often female, and clonal diversity was possibly underestimated. Seropositivity was recorded at baseline in only six AZD1222 recipients.

The repertoire was sequenced with immunoSEQ multiplex PCR; TCRdb's copy has only in-frame clones and lacks some. The table shows tens of thousands of clones, with approximately 80% occurring only once. Germline CDR1 reads KGHSH; CDR2 reads LQKENI. Trimming pared 4 bases from V and 5 bases from J, leaving 9 bases between. The CDR3 length is 13 residues. Of note for this clone: The antigen is undetermined.

The sequencing used peripheral blood, collected on day 0 of AZD1222 vaccination. This clonotype was obtained from an adult in good health. This chain links TRBV18 with TRBJ2-1, with D unresolved. The CDR3 DNA follows: TGTGCCAGCTCACTCGGACGAGACAATGAGCAGTTCTTC. As protein: CASSLGRDNEQFF.